These 27 T cell receptor beta chains were all obtained from the same sample, sequenced in a study of T-cell memory formation after mild COVID-19. Via MiXCR, TCRdb re-called the 5' RACE reads, giving one row per CDR3 protein. The sample includes roughly 80,000 distinct CDR3 sequences, about 15% of them seen just once. The sequenced sample was PBMCs or a T cell subset sorted from them (not recorded which). These receptors all stem from an adult woman who had mild COVID-19 (a few samples of this study predate the infection). Cell type and time point are not known.

This chain links TRBV7-9 with TRBJ2-6; TRBD1 matches 9 bases. The J segment lost 4 bases and the V segment lost 5 bases, leaving 9 bases of the junction unmatched. Germline V gives CDR1 SEHNR, CDR2 FQNEAQ (reference sequence). The CDR3 runs to 17 residues. The CDR3 is CASSQTGGPSGANVLTF. The CDR3 bases are TGTGCCAGCAGCCAGACAGGGGGGCCCTCCGGGGCCAACGTCCTGACTTTC.

The rearrangement uses TRBV5-6 and TRBJ2-7; TRBD2 matches at 7 bases. The CDR3 has 15 residues. The germline gives CDR1 SGHDT, CDR2 YYEEEE. With V trimmed by 0 bases and J by 0 bases, 3 bases remained unmatched. CDR3 protein: CASSLVERDSYEQYF. The CDR3 DNA reads as TGTGCCAGCAGCTTGGTCGAGCGGGACTCCTACGAGCAGTACTTC.

The sample holds a few counts of this clonotype. V gene TRBV29-1 combines with J gene TRBJ2-7, with D perhaps matching TRBD1 (6 bases). The CDR3 is 15 residues long. Looked up from germline, CDR1 is SQVTM and CDR2 is ANQGSEA. Trimming cost V 3 bases and J 1 base, with 16 bases left between them. Written as DNA, the CDR3 is TGCAGCGTTGAGTTCGGGGACATACAGTCCTACGAGCAGTACTTC. Protein sequence: CSVEFGDIQSYEQYF.

This clonotype was detected only a few times. The rearrangement links TRBV7-9 to TRBJ2-5; 8 bases line up with TRBD2. V lost 1 base, J lost 4 bases, and 5 bases stayed unmatched. The CDR3 extends over 15 amino acids. Germline V gene sequence: CDR1 SEHNR, CDR2 FQNEAQ (reference sequence). The CDR3 sequence: CASSLGVSGTETQYF. CDR3 nucleotides: TGTGCCAGCAGCTTAGGGGTTAGCGGGACAGAGACCCAGTACTTC.

The V gene is TRBV24-1, the J gene TRBJ2-1, with a tentative D call TRBD2 (5 bases). The CDR3 runs 12 residues. Germline V gene data show CDR1 as KGHDR and CDR2 as SFDVKD. V was pared by 4 bases and J by 7 bases, with 7 bases between. The CDR3 sequence: CATSETSNEQFF. CDR3 sequence (DNA): TGTGCCACCAGTGAAACTAGTAATGAGCAGTTCTTC.

This clonotype came up many times. The rearrangement uses TRBV6-5 and TRBJ2-2; 10 positions match TRBD2. CDR1 is MNHEY and CDR2 is SVGAGI in the germline V gene. J gave up 1 base and V 2 bases, and 4 bases lay outside the gene matches. The CDR3 loop spans 17 amino acids. CDR3 nucleotide sequence: TGTGCCAGCAGTTACGGGACTAGCGTCATGAACACCGGGGAGCTGTTTTTT. As protein: CASSYGTSVMNTGELFF.

This clonotype appeared a single time. No conserved phenylalanine or tryptophan is present at the end of the CDR3, so a read error is the likely explanation. The DNA is omitted, as the CDR3 cannot be located on it reliably, and the CDR3 follows TCRdb's listing. V and J are TRBV12-3 or TRBV12-4 and TRBJ2-1; the table assigns TRBD1, which was not confirmed against the DNA. The CDR3 is 8 residues long, counting both termini. The CDR3 here is CASRPRGS.

The V and J genes are TRBV12-3 or TRBV12-4 and TRBJ2-3; possible D gene TRBD1, 6 bases. The CDR3 has 14 residues. V was clipped by 5 bases and J by 6 bases, with 15 bases between them. In nucleotides, the CDR3 is TGTGCCAGCAGTCCCCGGCAGGGGATGGATACGCAGTATTTT. Translation gives CASSPRQGMDTQYF.

This clonotype showed up just a few times. The CDR3 nucleotides are TGTGCCAGCAGTTACTCGAACGGTTGGGCTAACTCCTACGAGCAGTACTTC. Its translation is CASSYSNGWANSYEQYF. The gene calls are TRBV6-5 and TRBJ2-7; D remains ambiguous. Germline lookup yields CDR1 MNHEY and CDR2 SVGAGI. CDR3 length: 17 amino acids. The V end was cut by 0 bases, the J end by 0 bases, with 15 bases between.

This clonotype has just a few counts. The chain combines TRBV7-2 with TRBJ2-2, with 7 bases fitting TRBD2. Germline V gene sequence: CDR1 SGHTA, CDR2 FQGNSA. The CDR3 has 17 amino acids. The trim removed 0 bases at V and 2 bases at J, leaving 6 bases unmatched. The CDR3 region has the DNA TGTGCCAGCAGCTTAGCACCGGGACTACCAAACACCGGGGAGCTGTTTTTT. This sequence encodes CASSLAPGLPNTGELFF.

The J gene is TRBJ2-7, the V gene TRBV4-1; TRBD2 matches 7 bases. The CDR3 spans 14 residues. V shed 4 bases, J shed 1 base, and the junction held 4 bases outside the gene matches. Germline assignment: CDR1 MGHRA and CDR2 YSYEKL. As DNA, the CDR3 is TGCGCCAGCAGCCCGTGGGGGGGTTCCTACGAGCAGTACTTC. It translates to CASSPWGGSYEQYF.

This clonotype has at least ten counts. The chain couples TRBV5-5 to TRBJ2-7; TRBD2 is a possible D gene (6 bases). Germline CDR1 is SGHKS and CDR2 is YYEKEE (reference sequence). The V and J ends lost 0 bases and 1 base respectively, with 8 bases between them. The CDR3 extends over 14 amino acids. The CDR3 nucleotides read TGTGCCAGCAGCTTGGCGGAGGGTTCCTACGAGCAGTACTTC. Residues: CASSLAEGSYEQYF.

This clonotype was seen at least ten times. J is TRBJ2-7 and V is TRBV4-1; 10 bases match TRBD1. Unmatched junction bases numbered 1, after V lost 8 bases and J lost 0 bases. This CDR3 region has 13 residues. CDR1 and CDR2 from the germline V gene are MGHRA and YSYEKL. DNA of the CDR3: TGCGCCAGCCGGGACAGGGGCTCCTACGAGCAGTACTTC. The encoded protein is CASRDRGSYEQYF.

The chain recombines TRBV7-2 with TRBJ1-5, with D perhaps matching TRBD1 (5 bases). The CDR3 is 15 amino acids. V gave up 4 bases and J gave up 3 bases, with 13 bases separating them. The germline V gene encodes CDR1 SGHTA and CDR2 FQGNSA. The CDR3 bases are TGTGCCAGCAGCTCCGACAGTGGTAACAATCAGCCCCAGCATTTT. Its protein is CASSSDSGNNQPQHF.

V and J are TRBV7-9 and TRBJ2-1, with 10 positions matching TRBD2. With V trimmed by 6 bases and J by 9 bases, 20 bases remained unmatched. The CDR3 consists of 18 residues. Germline CDR1 reads SEHNR; CDR2 reads FQNEAQ (reference sequence). The DNA for the CDR3 is TGTGCCAGCAGGTCTCGTAGCGGGAGGCCTTCGGACGGGGTTGAGCAGTTCTTC. It specifies CASRSRSGRPSDGVEQFF. The full variable domain, in which reference TRBV7-9 and TRBJ2-1 provide the parts outside the CDR3, is DTGVSQNPRHKITKRGQNVTFRCDPISEHNRLYWYRQTLGQGPEFLTYFQNEAQLEKSRLLSDRFSAERPKGSFSTLEIQRTEQGDSAMYLCASRSRSGRPSDGVEQFFGPGTRLTVL.

The V gene is TRBV7-9, the J gene TRBJ2-7; D is possibly TRBD1 (5 bases). Trimming left V 1 base short and J 0 bases short, with 10 bases between. Per the germline V gene, CDR1 is SEHNR and CDR2 is FQNEAQ (reference sequence). The CDR3 spans 15 residues. CDR3 DNA: TGTGCCAGCAGCTTAGTTGGGCAGGGCTCCTACGAGCAGTACTTC. Encoded protein: CASSLVGQGSYEQYF.

This clonotype showed up just a few times. The V call is TRBV12-3 or TRBV12-4, the J call TRBJ2-5, with D tentatively TRBD1 (6 bases). The CDR3 is 13 residues long. V was shortened by 10 bases and J by 0 bases, with 12 bases between the two germline ends. The CDR3 sequence is CATWTENQETQYF. For the CDR3, the DNA is TGTGCCACTTGGACAGAGAACCAAGAGACCCAGTACTTC.

The rearrangement joins TRBV6-5 to TRBJ2-1, with D unclear. The CDR3 contains 14 residues. V lost 4 bases and J 3 bases, leaving 10 bases between the germline ends. CDR1 and CDR2 (germline): MNHEY, SVGAGI. The CDR3 spells CASSSSGLYNEQFF. The CDR3 region has the DNA TGTGCCAGCAGTTCATCCGGGCTCTACAATGAGCAGTTCTTC.

This clonotype was seen at least ten times. The chain combines TRBV5-1 with TRBJ2-3; no clear D. The germline V gene has CDR1 SGHRS and CDR2 YFSETQ. The CDR3 has 13 amino acids. Trimming pared 5 bases from V and 2 bases from J, leaving 9 bases between. The CDR3 nucleotides are TGCGCCAGCAGACCCACCGACACAGATACGCAGTATTTT. This sequence encodes CASRPTDTDTQYF.

This clonotype was seen only a few times. V gene TRBV5-1 combines with J gene TRBJ2-7, with 9 bases fitting TRBD1. With 2 bases clipped from V and 3 bases from J, the junction kept 3 bases outside the gene matches. This CDR3 contains 14 residues. Germline V gene data show CDR1 as SGHRS and CDR2 as YFSETQ. CDR3 amino acids: CASSLQGALYEQYF. DNA for the CDR3: TGCGCCAGCAGCTTACAGGGGGCTCTCTACGAGCAGTACTTC.

This clonotype was seen a handful of times. The rearrangement joins TRBV7-9 to TRBJ2-3; D is possibly TRBD2 (6 bases). The germline V gene encodes CDR1 SEHNR and CDR2 FQNEAQ (reference sequence). There are 16 residues in the CDR3. V was pared by 5 bases and J by 2 bases, with 17 bases between. The CDR3 DNA follows: TGTGCCAGCAGCCCCCGAGCGGGCCCATCCACAGATACGCAGTATTTT. Translated: CASSPRAGPSTDTQYF.

This clonotype occurred a few times. The CDR3 coding sequence is TGTGCCAGCAGTTTGCGGGCGGGGTACGAGCAGTACTTC. As protein: CASSLRAGYEQYF. The gene calls are TRBV12-3 or TRBV12-4 and TRBJ2-7; a weak D match, TRBD2 (6 bases). The CDR3 is made up of 13 amino acids. Trimming cost V 3 bases and J 4 bases, with 10 bases left between them.

This clonotype was found a few times. The chain combines TRBV18 with TRBJ2-1; possibly TRBD1 or TRBD2 for D (5 bases each). The CDR3 sequence is 13 residues long. The germline gives CDR1 KGHSH, CDR2 LQKENI. The ends were cut back, 3 bases at V and 2 bases at J, with 5 bases in the middle. The CDR3 nucleotides read TGTGCCAGCTCACCGGGACCCTACAATGAGCAGTTCTTC. It specifies CASSPGPYNEQFF. Full variable domain (missing parts from reference TRBV18 and TRBJ2-1): NAGVMQNPRHLVRRRGQEARLRCSPMKGHSHVYWYRQLPEEGLKFMVYLQKENIIDESGMPKERFSAEFPKEGPSILRIQQVVRGDSAAYFCASSPGPYNEQFFGPGTRLTVL.

This clonotype was observed a few times. The rearrangement joins TRBV20-1 to TRBJ2-5, with 15 bases that match TRBD2. CDR1 and CDR2 from the germline V gene are DFQATT and SNEGSKA (reference sequence). After removal of 5 bases from V and 4 bases from J, the junction contained 5 bases not matched to a gene. This CDR3 region has 15 residues. Here the CDR3 reads CSAEGLAGGVETQYF. The CDR3 region has the DNA TGCAGTGCTGAAGGACTAGCGGGAGGGGTAGAGACCCAGTACTTC.

This clonotype was counted a few times. V is TRBV20-1 and J is TRBJ2-1; D may be TRBD1 (6 bases). CDR3 length equals 16 residues. Germline-derived CDR1 and CDR2 are DFQATT and SNEGSKA (reference sequence). Deletions cut 0 bases from V and 8 bases from J, with 20 bases between. The chain's CDR3 is CSARDPESGTYDEQFF. The CDR3 DNA follows: TGCAGTGCTAGAGATCCCGAATCCGGGACATACGATGAGCAGTTCTTC.

This clonotype has just a few counts. CDR3 loop: CASSPPPSSSYNEQFF. CDR3 nucleotides: TGTGCCAGCAGCCCCCCTCCCAGCTCGTCCTACAATGAGCAGTTCTTC. The rearrangement uses TRBV7-9 and TRBJ2-1; D is unclear. This CDR3 has 16 residues. V dropped 5 bases and J dropped 1 base, with 15 bases sitting between them. CDR1 is SEHNR and CDR2 is FQNEAQ in the germline V gene (reference sequence).

The chain is built from TRBV12-3 or TRBV12-4 and TRBJ2-1; possibly TRBD2 for D (5 bases). The CDR3 sequence is 12 residues long. Trimming pared 7 bases from V and 4 bases from J, leaving 8 bases between. For the CDR3, the DNA is TGTGCCAGCATGTCGGGGTACAATGAGCAGTTCTTC. It is translated as CASMSGYNEQFF.